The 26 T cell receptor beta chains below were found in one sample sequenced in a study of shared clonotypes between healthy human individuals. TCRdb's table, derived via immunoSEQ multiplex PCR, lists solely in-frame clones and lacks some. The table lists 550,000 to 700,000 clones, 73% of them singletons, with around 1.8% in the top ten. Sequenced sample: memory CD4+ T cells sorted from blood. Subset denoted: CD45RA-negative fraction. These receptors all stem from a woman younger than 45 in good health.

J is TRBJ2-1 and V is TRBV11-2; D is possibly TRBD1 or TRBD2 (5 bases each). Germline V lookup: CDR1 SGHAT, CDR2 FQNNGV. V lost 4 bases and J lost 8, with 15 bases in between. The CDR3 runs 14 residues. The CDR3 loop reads CASSSPSGRYEQFF. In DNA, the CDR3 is TGTGCCAGCAGCTCGCCCTCGGGACGTTATGAGCAGTTCTTC.

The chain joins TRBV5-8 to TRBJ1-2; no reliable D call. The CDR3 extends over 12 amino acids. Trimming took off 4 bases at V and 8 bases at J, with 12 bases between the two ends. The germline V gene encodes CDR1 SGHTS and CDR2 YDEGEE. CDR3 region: CASSPRMWGYTF. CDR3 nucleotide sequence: TGTGCCAGCAGCCCGAGGATGTGGGGCTACACCTTC.

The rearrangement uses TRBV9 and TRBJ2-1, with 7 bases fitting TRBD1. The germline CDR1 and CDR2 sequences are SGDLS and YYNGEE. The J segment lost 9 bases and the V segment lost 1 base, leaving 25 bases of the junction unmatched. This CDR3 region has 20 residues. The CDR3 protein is CASSVLDRVVGLRALTEQFF. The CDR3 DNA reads TGTGCCAGCAGCGTACTCGACAGGGTAGTCGGGCTGAGGGCCCTAACTGAGCAGTTCTTC.

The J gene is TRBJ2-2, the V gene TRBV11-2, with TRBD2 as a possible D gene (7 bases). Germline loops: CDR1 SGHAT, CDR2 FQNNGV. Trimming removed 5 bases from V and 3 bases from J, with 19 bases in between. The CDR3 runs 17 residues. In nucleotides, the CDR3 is TGTGCCAGCAGCCACCCAAAAGGGGGGGGTCACACCGGGGAGCTGTTTTTT. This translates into CASSHPKGGGHTGELFF.

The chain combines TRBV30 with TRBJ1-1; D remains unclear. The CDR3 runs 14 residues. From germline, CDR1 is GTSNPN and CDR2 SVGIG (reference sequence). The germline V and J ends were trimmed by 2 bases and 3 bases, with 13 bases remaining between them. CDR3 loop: CAWSTSGFYTEAFF. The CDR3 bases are TGTGCCTGGAGTACATCGGGATTTTACACTGAAGCTTTCTTT. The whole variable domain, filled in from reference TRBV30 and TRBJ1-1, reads SQTIHQWPATLVQPVGSPLSLECTVEGTSNPNLYWYRQAAGRGLQLLFYSVGIGQISSEVPQNLSASRPQDRQFILSSKKLLLSDSGFYLCAWSTSGFYTEAFFGQGTRLTVV.

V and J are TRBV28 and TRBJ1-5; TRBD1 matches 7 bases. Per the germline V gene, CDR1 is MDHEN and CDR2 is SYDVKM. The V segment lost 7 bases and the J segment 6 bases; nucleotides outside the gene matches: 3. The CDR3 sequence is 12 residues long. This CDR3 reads CASNKGAQPQHF. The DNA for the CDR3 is TGTGCCAGCAATAAGGGGGCTCAGCCCCAGCATTTT.

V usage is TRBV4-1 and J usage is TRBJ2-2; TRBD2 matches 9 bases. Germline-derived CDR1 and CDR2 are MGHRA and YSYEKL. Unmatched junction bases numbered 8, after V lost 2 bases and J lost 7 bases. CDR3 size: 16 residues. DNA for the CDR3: TGCGCCAGCAGCCAACTTAGCGGGAGCATTGGCGGGGAGCTGTTTTTT. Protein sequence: CASSQLSGSIGGELFF.

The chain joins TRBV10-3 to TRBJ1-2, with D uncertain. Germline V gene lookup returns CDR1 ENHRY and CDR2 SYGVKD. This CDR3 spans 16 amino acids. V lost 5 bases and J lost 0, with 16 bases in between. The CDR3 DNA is TGTGCCATCAGTCCTCTCTATGGACGGACTAACTATGGCTACACCTTC. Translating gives CAISPLYGRTNYGYTF.

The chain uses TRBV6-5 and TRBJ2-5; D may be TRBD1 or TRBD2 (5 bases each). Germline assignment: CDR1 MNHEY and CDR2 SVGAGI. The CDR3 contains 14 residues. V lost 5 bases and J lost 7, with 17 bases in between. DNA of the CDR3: TGTGCCAGCAGTCCCGGGACCCTAGTGGGGACCCAGTACTTC. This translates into CASSPGTLVGTQYF.

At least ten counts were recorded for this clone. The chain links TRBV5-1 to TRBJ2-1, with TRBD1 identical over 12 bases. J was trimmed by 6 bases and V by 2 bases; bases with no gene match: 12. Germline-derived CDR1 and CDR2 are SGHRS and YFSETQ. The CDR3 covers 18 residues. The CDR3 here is CASSFSGTGGERVNEQFF. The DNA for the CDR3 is TGCGCCAGCAGCTTCTCCGGGACAGGGGGCGAAAGGGTCAATGAGCAGTTCTTC.

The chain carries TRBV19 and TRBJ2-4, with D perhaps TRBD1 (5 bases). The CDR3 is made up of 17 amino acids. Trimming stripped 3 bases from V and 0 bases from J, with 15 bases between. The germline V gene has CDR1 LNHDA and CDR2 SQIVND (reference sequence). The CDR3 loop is CASSIRRVARAKNIQYF. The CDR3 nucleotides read TGTGCCAGTAGTATCCGCAGGGTCGCTCGAGCCAAAAACATTCAGTACTTC.

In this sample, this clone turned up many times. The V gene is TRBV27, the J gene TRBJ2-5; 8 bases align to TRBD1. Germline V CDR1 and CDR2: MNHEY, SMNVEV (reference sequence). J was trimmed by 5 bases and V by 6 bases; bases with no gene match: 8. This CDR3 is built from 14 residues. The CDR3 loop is CASRRDRGLETQYF. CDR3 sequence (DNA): TGTGCCAGCAGGAGAGACAGGGGCTTGGAGACCCAGTACTTC.

CDR3 in amino acids: CASSNCGDLQSRANVLTF. DNA for the CDR3: TGTGCCAGCTCAAACTGCGGGGACTTACAAAGTCGGGCCAACGTCCTGACTTTC. V usage is TRBV18 and J usage is TRBJ2-6; a possible D gene is TRBD2 (6 bases). CDR1 and CDR2 (germline): KGHSH, LQKENI. Trimming left V 5 bases short and J 5 bases short, with 22 bases between. CDR3 length: 18 residues.

The CDR3 DNA reads as TGTGCCAGCAGCTCTAACAGCTATGGCTACACCTTC. Protein product: CASSSNSYGYTF. The genes are TRBV7-9 and TRBJ1-2; D is ambiguous. There are 12 residues in the CDR3. Deletions cut 4 bases from V and 4 bases from J, with 7 bases between. Germline lookup yields CDR1 SEHNR and CDR2 FQNEAQ (reference sequence).

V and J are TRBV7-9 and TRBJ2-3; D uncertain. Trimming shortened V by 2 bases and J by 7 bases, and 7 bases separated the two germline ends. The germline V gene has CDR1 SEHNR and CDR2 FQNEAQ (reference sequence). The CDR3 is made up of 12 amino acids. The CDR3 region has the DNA TGTGCCAGCAGCTTATATTTGTATACGCAGTATTTT. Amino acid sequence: CASSLYLYTQYF.

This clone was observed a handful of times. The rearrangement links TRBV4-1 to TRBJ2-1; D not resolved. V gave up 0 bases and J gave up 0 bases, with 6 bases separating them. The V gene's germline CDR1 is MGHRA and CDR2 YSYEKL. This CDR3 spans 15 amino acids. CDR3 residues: CASSQDVGSYNEQFF. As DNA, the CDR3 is TGCGCCAGCAGCCAAGACGTGGGCTCCTACAATGAGCAGTTCTTC.

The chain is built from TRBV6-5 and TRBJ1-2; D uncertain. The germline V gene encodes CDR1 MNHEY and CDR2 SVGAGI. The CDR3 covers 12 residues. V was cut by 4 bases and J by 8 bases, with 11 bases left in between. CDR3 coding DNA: TGTGCCAGCAGTTCTCCAGACCGGGGCTACACCTTC. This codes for CASSSPDRGYTF.

DNA for the CDR3: TGTGCCAGCAGTTTGACTAGCGGGAGGGCGGTTGAGCAGTTCTTC. Translating it yields CASSLTSGRAVEQFF. This chain joins TRBV27 and TRBJ2-1; TRBD2 agrees at 14 bases. In germline, CDR1 is MNHEY, CDR2 SMNVEV (reference sequence). The CDR3 has 15 amino acids. V trimming: 3 bases; J trimming: 9 bases; junction bases outside the gene matches: 4.

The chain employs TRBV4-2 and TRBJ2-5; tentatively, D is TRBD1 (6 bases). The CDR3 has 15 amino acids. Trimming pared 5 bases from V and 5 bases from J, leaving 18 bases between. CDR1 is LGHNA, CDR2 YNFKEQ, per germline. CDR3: CASSNRGQQPETQYF. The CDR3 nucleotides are TGTGCCAGCAGCAATAGAGGACAGCAACCGGAGACCCAGTACTTC.

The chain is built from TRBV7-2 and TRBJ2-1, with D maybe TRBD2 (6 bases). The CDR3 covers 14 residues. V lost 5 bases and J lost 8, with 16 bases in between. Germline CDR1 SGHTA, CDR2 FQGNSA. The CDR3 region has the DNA TGTGCCAGCAGCCGGGTCGGCGGGAACTATGAGCAGTTCTTC. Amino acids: CASSRVGGNYEQFF.

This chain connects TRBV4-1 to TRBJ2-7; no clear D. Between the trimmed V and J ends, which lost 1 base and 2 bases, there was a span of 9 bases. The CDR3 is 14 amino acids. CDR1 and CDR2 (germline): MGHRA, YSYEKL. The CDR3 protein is CASSQAADPYEQYF. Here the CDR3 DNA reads TGCGCCAGCAGCCAAGCGGCAGACCCCTACGAGCAGTACTTC.

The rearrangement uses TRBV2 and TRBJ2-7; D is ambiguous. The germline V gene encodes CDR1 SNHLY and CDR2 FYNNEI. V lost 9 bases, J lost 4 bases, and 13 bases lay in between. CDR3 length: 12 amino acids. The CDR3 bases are TGTGCCAGGAGAAAGGACGGATACGAGCAGTACTTC. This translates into CARRKDGYEQYF.

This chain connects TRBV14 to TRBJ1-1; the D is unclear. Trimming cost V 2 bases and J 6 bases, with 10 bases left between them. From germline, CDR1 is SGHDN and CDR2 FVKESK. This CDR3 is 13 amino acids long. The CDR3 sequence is CASSQLRAAEAFF. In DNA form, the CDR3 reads TGTGCCAGCAGCCAACTACGGGCTGCTGAAGCTTTCTTT.

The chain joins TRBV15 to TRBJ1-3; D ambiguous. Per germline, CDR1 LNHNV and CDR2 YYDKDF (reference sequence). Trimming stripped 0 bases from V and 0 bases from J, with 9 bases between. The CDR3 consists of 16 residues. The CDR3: CATSRDWGNSGNTIYF. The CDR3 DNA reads TGTGCCACCAGCAGAGATTGGGGAAACTCTGGAAACACCATATATTTT.

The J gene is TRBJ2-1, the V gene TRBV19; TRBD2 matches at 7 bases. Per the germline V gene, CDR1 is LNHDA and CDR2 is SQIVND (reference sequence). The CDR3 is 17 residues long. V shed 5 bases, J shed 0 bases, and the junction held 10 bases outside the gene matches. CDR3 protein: CASSPRWREHSYNEQFF. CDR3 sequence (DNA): TGTGCCAGTAGTCCCCGATGGCGGGAGCACTCCTACAATGAGCAGTTCTTC.

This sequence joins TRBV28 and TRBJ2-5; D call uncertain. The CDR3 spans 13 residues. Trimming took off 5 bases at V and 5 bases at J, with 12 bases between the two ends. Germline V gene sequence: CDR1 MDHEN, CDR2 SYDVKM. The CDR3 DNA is TGTGCCAGCAGTCAACAGAGTTGGGAGACCCAGTACTTC. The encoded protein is CASSQQSWETQYF.